This T cell receptor (beta chain) was observed in a study of shared clonotypes between healthy human individuals (TCRdb year 2020). In terms of the full investigation: The cohort comprised two women and a few men aged 18 to 49 years. For each donor, CD4 naive and CD4 memory were each given three plates, CD8 naive was given two plates, and CD8 memory was given one plate. To estimate repertoire size and how much clonotype sharing occurs between individuals, the study deeply sequenced the blood TCR repertoires of five healthy adults. Libraries were prepared and TCR repertoires were sequenced by different laboratories using diverse techniques, in order to increase sequencing depth and limit assay-specific biases. Each donor's leukapheresis produced roughly between roughly 0.85 and 9.5 billion PBMCs. Paper-wide results and their limitations: Sampling was restricted to blood, and TCR repertoires in tissue are likely to differ from TCR repertoires in blood. Based on pairwise subsampling, the degree of clonotype sharing among donors was expected to be affected by sequencing depth. The genetic and exposure-history diversity represented was limited by the small number of donors. Even with the large sequencing depth, rarefaction of the sorted-subset datasets indicated that sequencing was incomplete. Clonotypes shared by all four sorted-subset donors showed higher generation probabilities than non-shared clonotypes. Larger estimated clonotype richness was generally found for naive subsets than for memory subsets. Roughly 5% of naive CD4, around 4% of naive CD8, around 2.3% of memory CD4, and 0.4% of memory CD8 clonotypes were shared across a few donors.

TCR CDR3 regions were amplified from genomic DNA by multiplex PCR using the deep immunoSEQ assay. For each cell subset, the extracted genomic DNA was distributed evenly across all wells of several immunoSEQ 96-well plates, and each plate served as one replicate. Each replicate PCR for sorted subsets received about 200 ng genomic DNA, equal to about 30,000 T cell genomes. Purified libraries were quantified with a Qubit 3.0 fluorometer, sized on a Bioanalyzer 2100, and re-quantified with the KAPA Library Quantification kit. Every immunoSEQ 96-well plate was sequenced on a dedicated single-read 150-cycle Illumina NextSeq 550 flow cell. As for the original processing: Because the immunoSEQ output included only junctional sequences and no quality scores, the filtering could not be the same as the filtering used for full-length reads. Sequences were annotated with PyIR, a Python wrapper for IgBLAST v1.9, and V/J genes and CDR3 were assigned using IMGT germline references. Reads were filtered out if the reads had weak V/J assignments (E-value above 1e-6), no CDR3, stop codons, out-of-frame junctions, or ambiguous translated residues. V3J clonotypes were defined by identical inferred V gene, J gene, and CDR3 amino acid sequence. The percentage overlap between two repertoires was calculated by dividing the number of shared unique clonotypes by the size of the smaller repertoire. Repertoire richness was assessed with RTK rarefaction, the Chao1 estimator, and Recon v2.1 estimates of unobserved clonotypes. For all TCRbeta clonotypes obtained by the gDNA method from a few donors, generation probabilities were computed with OLGA. Here the immuneACCESS table is served through TCRdb, limited to in-frame sequences with V and J called. Missing clones are a known gap in these copies; in checked studies unresolved V genes cover under half, and the rest lacks a known reason. The D gene and trimming were derived from the DNA, and the V and J assignments and clone size from that table. The sample data list under 550,000 clones, and about 95% of these were observed just once. The top ten clones comprise 0.05% to 0.07% of the sample.

The donors were healthy, HIV-negative adults who had no recently reported acute infections or vaccinations. Only Caucasian adults living in Nashville, Tennessee, USA were represented among the donors. CD4+ T cells were enriched through magnetic negative selection, after which naive cells were positively selected on CD45RA and the remaining negative fraction served as the memory subset. Blood was collected by leukapheresis, and PBMCs were isolated by Ficoll-Histopaque density gradient centrifugation and then cryopreserved in liquid nitrogen vapor phase. Analytical flow cytometry was used to check the purity and quantity of every magnetically sorted T cell population. Genomic DNA was isolated from each sorted fraction and quantified by UV absorbance on a Nanodrop 2000c. CDR3 length: 13 amino acids, cysteine to phenylalanine. Only CDR3 DNA is held: 39 bases, read in frame from base 1. V and J lose 6 bases and 3 bases, and a span of 12 bases separates them. The germline V gene sets CDR1 to MDHEN and CDR2 to SYDVKM.

Remarks on this clone: The clone's antigen remains unknown. Per-base quality was not reported, and no clone a single base away is much larger than it.

This TCR came from a woman younger than 45 in good health. Recombination connected TRBV28 to TRBJ2-7; the D gene assignment is ambiguous. The sample was naive CD4+ T cells sorted from blood. What the cell subset or site label conveys for this sample: CD45RA+ positively selected. The bases read TGTGCCAGCAGCCGGGCCCGAGACTACGAGCAGTACTTC. Translation gives CASSRARDYEQYF.